These T cell receptor beta chains were read from a single sample in a study of T cell responses to AZD1222 COVID-19 vaccine. Some clones are missing from TCRdb's copy, which holds only in-frame ones; the method was immunoSEQ multiplex PCR. The top ten hold roughly 5% of the sample, which has 150,000 or so clones, about 93% seen once. This specimen consisted of peripheral blood, obtained on day 0 of AZD1222 vaccination. These receptors all stem from an adult in good health. The CDR3 runs from the conserved cysteine through the conserved F or W. D genes are given only for firm matches. Only some rows state a clone size, as once, few, many or a class for expanded clones.

J	D	size	V	CDR3	DNA
TRBJ2-2	TRBD2	.	TRBV10-3	CAISDSGTKTGELFF	TGTGCCATCAGTGACTCCGGGACTAAAACCGGGGAGCTGTTTTTT
TRBJ2-5	.	.	TRBV6-5	CASKIRQLQETQYF	TGTGCCAGCAAAATCCGGCAGCTCCAAGAGACCCAGTACTTC
TRBJ2-3	.	.	TRBV5-6	CASSLGGPGLYTQYF	TGTGCCAGCAGCTTGGGAGGCCCAGGGTTATATACGCAGTATTTT
TRBJ1-5	.	few	TRBV11-3	CASNFRGQINQPQHF	TGTGCCAGCAACTTCCGAGGACAGATCAATCAGCCCCAGCATTTT
TRBJ1-5	.	once	TRBV27	CASSSSLGINQPQHF	TGTGCCAGCAGTTCGTCCCTGGGTATCAATCAGCCCCAGCATTTT
TRBJ1-2	TRBD1	.	TRBV30	CAWTTTGLRYTF	TGTGCCTGGACTACGACAGGGTTACGCTACACCTTC
TRBJ2-2	.	.	TRBV19	CASSLRQARGTGELFF	TGTGCCAGTAGTCTAAGACAGGCCAGAGGGACCGGGGAGCTGTTTTTT
TRBJ2-1	TRBD1	.	TRBV2	CASRRTGRHNEQFF	TGTGCCAGCAGGAGGACAGGGCGCCACAATGAGCAGTTCTTC
TRBJ1-2	.	.	TRBV3-1/TRBV3-2	CASSRGRGVDGYTF	TGTGCCAGCAGCCGCGGACGGGGAGTAGATGGCTACACCTTC
TRBJ1-1	.	once	TRBV6-1	CASSAPLGRENTEAFF	TGTGCCAGCAGTGCCCCTCTCGGGCGGGAGAACACTGAAGCTTTCTTT
TRBJ2-1	TRBD2	.	TRBV30	CAWSALAGGIDEQFF	TGTGCCTGGAGTGCGTTAGCGGGAGGGATCGATGAGCAGTTCTTC
TRBJ1-2	.	.	TRBV19	CASSPPGDGDGYTF	TGTGCCAGTAGTCCCCCGGGAGATGGGGATGGCTACACCTTC
TRBJ2-1	TRBD2	.	TRBV5-1	CASSLAAGGSNEQFF	TGCGCCAGCAGCTTGGCAGCGGGAGGAAGCAATGAGCAGTTCTTC
TRBJ1-1	.	.	TRBV30	CAWSVSAANTEAFF	TGTGCCTGGAGTGTATCTGCAGCGAACACTGAAGCTTTCTTT
TRBJ2-1	.	.	TRBV28	CASSFMDYLRNEQFF	TGTGCCAGCAGTTTCATGGACTACCTCCGCAATGAGCAGTTCTTC
TRBJ1-2	.	.	TRBV19	CASNHGTNYGYTF	TGTGCCAGTAACCACGGGACAAACTATGGCTACACCTTC
TRBJ2-2	.	.	TRBV5-4	CASSIRGVHTGELFF	TGTGCCAGCAGCATCAGGGGCGTGCACACCGGGGAGCTGTTTTTT
TRBJ2-1	.	.	TRBV6-1	CASSESMQSYNEQFF	TGTGCCAGCAGTGAATCGATGCAAAGCTACAATGAGCAGTTCTTC
TRBJ1-2	TRBD1	.	TRBV27	CASSSTGDGYTF	TGTGCCAGCAGTTCGACAGGGGATGGCTACACCTTC
TRBJ1-2	.	.	TRBV24-1	CATSDFWHQGYTF	TGTGCCACCAGTGATTTCTGGCACCAGGGCTACACCTTC
TRBJ1-1	.	.	TRBV30	CAWSKGGFEAFF	TGTGCCTGGAGTAAGGGGGGGTTTGAAGCTTTCTTT
TRBJ1-1	.	.	TRBV5-1	CASSPAGAGTEAFF	TGCGCCAGCAGCCCGGCGGGGGCAGGCACTGAAGCTTTCTTT
TRBJ1-1	TRBD1	.	TRBV24-1	CATSDTGQGETEAFF	TGTGCCACCAGTGACACGGGACAGGGGGAAACTGAAGCTTTCTTT
TRBJ2-7	.	.	TRBV19	CASSVPGPSYEQYF	TGTGCCAGTAGTGTACCGGGGCCCTCCTACGAGCAGTACTTC
TRBJ2-3	.	.	TRBV27	CASSLLNRDTQYF	TGTGCCAGCAGTTTACTAAACAGAGATACGCAGTATTTT
TRBJ1-2	TRBD1	.	TRBV5-1	CASSLAGTGLNGYTF	TGCGCCAGCAGCCTAGCCGGGACAGGGCTGAATGGCTACACCTTC
TRBJ1-2	.	.	TRBV2	CASSDFGVSGGYTF	TGTGCCAGCAGTGATTTCGGGGTCTCGGGAGGCTACACCTTC
TRBJ1-3	.	.	TRBV11-1	CASSADGFTGNTIYF	TGTGCCAGCAGCGCCGACGGTTTTACTGGAAACACCATATATTTT
TRBJ2-7	TRBD2	.	TRBV11-3	CASSLGGPGLATYEQYF	TGTGCCAGCAGCTTAGGGGGGCCGGGACTAGCGACTTACGAGCAGTACTTC
TRBJ1-1	.	.	TRBV9	CASSAAPGMNTEAFF	TGTGCCAGCAGCGCCGCACCAGGGATGAACACTGAAGCTTTCTTT
TRBJ1-3	.	.	TRBV15	CATSRDALGSGNTIYF	TGTGCCACCAGCAGAGACGCCCTGGGCTCTGGAAACACCATATATTTT
TRBJ2-3	TRBD1	once	TRBV6-5	CASRDRVADTQYF	TGTGCCAGCCGGGACAGGGTCGCAGATACGCAGTATTTT
TRBJ2-1	TRBD2	.	TRBV19	CASTASGFLEYNEQFF	TGTGCCAGTACAGCTAGCGGGTTCCTCGAGTACAATGAGCAGTTCTTC
TRBJ1-4	.	.	TRBV3-1/TRBV3-2	CASSQDVATNEKLFF	TGTGCCAGCAGCCAAGACGTGGCAACTAATGAAAAACTGTTTTTT
TRBJ1-1	TRBD1	.	TRBV7-9	CASSLGGQGVKAFF	TGTGCCAGCAGCTTAGGGGGACAGGGGGTGAAGGCTTTCTTT
TRBJ2-3	TRBD2	few	TRBV19	CASSADRLARTDTQYF	TGTGCCAGTAGTGCCGACCGACTAGCCCGCACAGATACGCAGTATTTT
TRBJ2-7	.	.	TRBV6-5	CASSRGAGGEQYF	TGTGCCAGCAGCCGGGGGGCAGGTGGCGAGCAGTACTTC